One sample yielded the 8 T cell receptor beta chains listed below, sequenced in a study of cytomegalovirus exposure and HLA in healthy donors. Measured with immunoSEQ multiplex PCR; TCRdb has only the in-frame clones, and not every one. The profile shows over 200,000 clones, nearly 90% of them singletons. Sequenced sample: PBMCs. The receptors here all came from a woman under 30 in good health and CMV-seronegative.

V is TRBV18 and J is TRBJ2-2, with TRBD2 identical over 10 bases. The CDR3 has 16 residues. V was pared by 1 base and J by 5 bases, with 4 bases of the junction left unmatched. Germline lookup yields CDR1 KGHSH and CDR2 LQKENI. The CDR3 loop is CASSPLASGRTGELFF. The CDR3 nucleotides are TGTGCCAGCTCACCACTGGCTAGCGGGAGAACCGGGGAGCTGTTTTTT.

V and J are TRBV4-1 and TRBJ2-5; D is perhaps TRBD2 (7 bases). V dropped 0 bases and J dropped 4 bases, with 12 bases sitting between them. CDR1 and CDR2 from the germline V gene are MGHRA and YSYEKL. The length of the CDR3 is 15 residues. Here the CDR3 reads CASSQDRGGTETQYF. The DNA of the CDR3 is TGCGCCAGCAGCCAAGATAGGGGGGGGACAGAGACCCAGTACTTC.

The chain employs TRBV4-1 and TRBJ2-2; a possible D gene is TRBD2 (6 bases). Germline V gene data show CDR1 as MGHRA and CDR2 as YSYEKL. V was clipped by 0 bases and J by 3 bases, with 20 bases between them. This CDR3 has 19 residues. The CDR3 DNA is TGCGCCAGCAGCCAAGATTGGAGGGATACCGGGGCTCACACCGGGGAGCTGTTTTTT. Its protein is CASSQDWRDTGAHTGELFF.

The chain has TRBV12-2 and TRBJ1-3. TRBV12-2 is tagged as a pseudogene. This CDR3 region has 17 residues. The CDR3 coding sequence is TGTGCAAGTCGCTTAAGGGAGGTCCCAGGGCGGGGAAACACCATATATTTT. This gives the protein CASRLREVPGRGNTIYF.

The chain is built from TRBV28 and TRBJ1-1; possible D gene TRBD1, 6 bases. Per the germline V gene, CDR1 is MDHEN and CDR2 is SYDVKM. The V gene lost 4 bases and the J gene lost 7 bases, with 13 bases spanning the gap. The CDR3 is 13 residues long. The CDR3 coding sequence is TGTGCCAGCAGTTCCCAGGGGAGCGGTGAAGCTTTCTTT. It translates to CASSSQGSGEAFF.

The V and J genes are TRBV7-7 and TRBJ1-4, with 9 nucleotides matching TRBD1. V lost 1 base and J lost 2; bases outside the gene matches: 2. CDR1 is SSHAT and CDR2 is FNYEAQ in the germline V gene (reference sequence). This CDR3 region has 16 residues. The chain's CDR3 is CASSLDTGGTNEKLFF. The CDR3 DNA is TGTGCCAGCAGCTTAGACACAGGGGGCACTAATGAAAAACTGTTTTTT.

CDR3 sequence: CATSRGTSGSGVHNEQFF. The CDR3 bases are TGTGCCACCAGCAGAGGAACTAGCGGGTCGGGCGTCCACAATGAGCAGTTCTTC. This chain links TRBV15 with TRBJ2-1; 9 bases match TRBD2. J gave up 5 bases and V 1 base, and 12 bases lay outside the gene matches. Germline CDR1 LNHNV, CDR2 YYDKDF (reference sequence). This CDR3 is 18 amino acids long.

The chain couples TRBV18 to TRBJ2-7, with 7 bases lining up with TRBD1. Germline CDR1 KGHSH, CDR2 LQKENI. The V gene end was trimmed by 6 bases and the J gene end by 0 bases; junction bases not matched to a gene: 8. The CDR3 contains 15 residues. The CDR3 DNA sequence: TGTGCCAGCTCCACCGGACAGGCGAGCTCCTACGAGCAGTACTTC. Its protein is CASSTGQASSYEQYF.